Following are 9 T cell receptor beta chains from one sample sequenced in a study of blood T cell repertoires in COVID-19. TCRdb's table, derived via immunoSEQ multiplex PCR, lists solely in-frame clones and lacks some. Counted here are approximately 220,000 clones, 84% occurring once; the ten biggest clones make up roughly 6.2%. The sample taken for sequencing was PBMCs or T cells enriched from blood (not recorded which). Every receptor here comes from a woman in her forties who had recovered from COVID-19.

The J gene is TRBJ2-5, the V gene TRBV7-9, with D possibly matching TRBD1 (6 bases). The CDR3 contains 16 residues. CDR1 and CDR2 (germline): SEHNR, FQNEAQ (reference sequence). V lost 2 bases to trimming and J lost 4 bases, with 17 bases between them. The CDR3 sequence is CASSLTPGATLETQYF. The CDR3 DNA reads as TGTGCCAGCAGCTTAACCCCAGGGGCGACTTTAGAGACCCAGTACTTC.

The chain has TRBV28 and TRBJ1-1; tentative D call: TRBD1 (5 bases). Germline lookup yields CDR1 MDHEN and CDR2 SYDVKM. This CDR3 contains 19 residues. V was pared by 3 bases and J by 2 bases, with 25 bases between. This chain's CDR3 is CASSFEVDGTAGRNTEAFF. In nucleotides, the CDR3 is TGTGCCAGCAGTTTTGAGGTTGACGGGACTGCAGGAAGAAACACTGAAGCTTTCTTT.

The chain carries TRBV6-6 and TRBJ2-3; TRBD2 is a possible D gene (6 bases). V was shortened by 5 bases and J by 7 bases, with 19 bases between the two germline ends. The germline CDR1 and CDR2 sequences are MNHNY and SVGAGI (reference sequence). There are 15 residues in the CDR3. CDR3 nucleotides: TGTGCCAGCAGTCAGACCTTGGGGGGTCTGAATACGCAGTATTTT. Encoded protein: CASSQTLGGLNTQYF.

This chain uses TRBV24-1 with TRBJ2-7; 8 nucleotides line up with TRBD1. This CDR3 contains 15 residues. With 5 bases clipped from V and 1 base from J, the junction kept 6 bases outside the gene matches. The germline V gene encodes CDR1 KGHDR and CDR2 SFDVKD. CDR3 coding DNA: TGTGCCACCAGTGCCCTCCGGGACAGGTCCTACGAGCAGTACGTC. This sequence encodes CATSALRDRSYEQYV.

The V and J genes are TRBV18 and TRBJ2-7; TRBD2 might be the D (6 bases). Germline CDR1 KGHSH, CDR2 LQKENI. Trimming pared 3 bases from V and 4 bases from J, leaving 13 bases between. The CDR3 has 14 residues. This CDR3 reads CASSPIGLPYEQYF. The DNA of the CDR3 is TGTGCCAGCTCACCTATCGGACTACCATACGAGCAGTACTTC.

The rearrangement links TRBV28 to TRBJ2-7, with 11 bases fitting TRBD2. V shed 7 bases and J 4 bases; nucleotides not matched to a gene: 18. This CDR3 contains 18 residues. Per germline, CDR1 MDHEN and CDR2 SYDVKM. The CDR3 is CASTSASGRFRGFYEQYF. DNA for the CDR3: TGTGCCAGCACTAGTGCTAGCGGGAGGTTTCGGGGCTTTTACGAGCAGTACTTC.

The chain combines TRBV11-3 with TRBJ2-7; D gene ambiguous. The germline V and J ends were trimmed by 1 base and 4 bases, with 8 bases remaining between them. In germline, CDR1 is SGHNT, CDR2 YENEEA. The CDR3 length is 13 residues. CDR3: CASSLAQNYEQYF. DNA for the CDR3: TGTGCCAGCAGCTTAGCCCAAAATTACGAGCAGTACTTC.

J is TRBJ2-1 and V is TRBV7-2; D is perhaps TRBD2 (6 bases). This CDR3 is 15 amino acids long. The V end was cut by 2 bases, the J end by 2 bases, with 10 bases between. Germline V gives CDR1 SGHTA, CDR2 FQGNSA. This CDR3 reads CASSLTSGAYNEQFF. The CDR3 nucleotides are TGTGCCAGCAGCTTAACTTCGGGAGCCTACAATGAGCAGTTCTTC.

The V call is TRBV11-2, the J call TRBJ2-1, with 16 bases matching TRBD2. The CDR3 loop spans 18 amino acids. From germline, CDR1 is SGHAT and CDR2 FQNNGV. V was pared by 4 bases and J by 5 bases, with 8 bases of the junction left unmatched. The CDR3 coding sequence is TGTGCCAGCAGCTCGGGGACTAGCGGGAGGGTTTTAAACAATGAGCAGTTCTTC. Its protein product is CASSSGTSGRVLNNEQFF.